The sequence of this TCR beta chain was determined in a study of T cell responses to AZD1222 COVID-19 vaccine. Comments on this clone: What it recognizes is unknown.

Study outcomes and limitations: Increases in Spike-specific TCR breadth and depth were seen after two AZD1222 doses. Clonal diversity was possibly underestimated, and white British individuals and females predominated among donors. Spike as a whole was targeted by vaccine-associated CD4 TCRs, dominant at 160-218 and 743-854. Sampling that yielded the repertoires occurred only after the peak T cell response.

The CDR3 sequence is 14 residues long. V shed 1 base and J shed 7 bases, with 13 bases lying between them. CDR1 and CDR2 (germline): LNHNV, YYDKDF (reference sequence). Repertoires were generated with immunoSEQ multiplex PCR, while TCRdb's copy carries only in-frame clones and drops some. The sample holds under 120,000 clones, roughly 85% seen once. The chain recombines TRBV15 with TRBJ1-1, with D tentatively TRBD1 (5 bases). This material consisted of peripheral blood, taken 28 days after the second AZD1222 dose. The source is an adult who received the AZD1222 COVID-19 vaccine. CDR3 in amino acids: CATSRVSQDNEAFF. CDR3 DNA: TGTGCCACCAGCAGAGTGTCACAGGACAATGAAGCTTTCTTT.